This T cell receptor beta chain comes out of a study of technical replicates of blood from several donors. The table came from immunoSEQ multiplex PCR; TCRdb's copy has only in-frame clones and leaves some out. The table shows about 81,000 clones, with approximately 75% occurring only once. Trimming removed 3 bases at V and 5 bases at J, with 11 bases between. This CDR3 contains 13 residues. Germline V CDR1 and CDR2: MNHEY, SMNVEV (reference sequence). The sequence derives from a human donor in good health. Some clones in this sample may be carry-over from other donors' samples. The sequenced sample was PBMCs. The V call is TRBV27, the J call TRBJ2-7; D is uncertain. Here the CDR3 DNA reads TGTGCCAGCAGTTTCGCAGGTGACCACGAGCAGTACTTC. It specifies CASSFAGDHEQYF.